This passage covers 25 T cell receptor beta chains from one sample sequenced in a study of Graves' ophthalmopathy and Graves' hyperthyroidism. RNA transcripts served as template for amplifying TCR beta CDR3 sequences. In the first round, RT-PCR was carried out with HTBI primers, and a multiplex PCR formed the second round. MiXCR, run by TCRdb on the multiplex PCR reads, gives a single entry per CDR3 protein. The sample includes around 520,000 distinct CDR3 sequences, about two fifths of them seen just once. The sample comprised peripheral blood or thyroid tissue (not recorded which). Source of these receptors: an adult man with Graves' hyperthyroidism.

With regard to this clonotype: Because the CDR3's place on the DNA is in doubt, the DNA is left out and the CDR3 is given as listed by TCRdb. CDR3 region: CASSFYICSAGGTYEQYF. The V gene is TRBV7-9, the J gene TRBJ2-7; the table names TRBD2, a call not compared with the DNA. Germline CDR1 SEHNR, CDR2 FQNEAQ (reference sequence). The CDR3 spans 18 residues, counting both ends.

The count of this clonotype is one. A much larger clone is a single base away; this may be a read error. The chain employs TRBV2 and TRBJ2-7; TRBD2 might be the D (5 bases). In germline, CDR1 is SNHLY, CDR2 FYNNEI. The V end was cut by 6 bases, the J end by 3 bases, with 12 bases between. The CDR3 length is 13 residues. CDR3 sequence (DNA): TGTGCCAGCAGGAGGGCAACCGGCTACGAGCAGTACTTC. Translated: CASRRATGYEQYF.

The chain has TRBV25-1 and TRBJ2-1, with D possibly being TRBD1 (5 bases). The CDR3 totals 13 residues. V lost 4 bases, J lost 15 bases, and 19 bases lay in between. In germline, CDR1 is MGHDK, CDR2 SYGVNS. CDR3 nucleotides: TGTGCCAGCAGTGCCTTGGGCAGGGCCAAATGGTTCTTC. The encoded protein is CASSALGRAKWFF.

This chain joins TRBV3-1 and TRBJ1-2; tentatively, D is TRBD1 (5 bases). Trimming took 5 bases from V and 4 from J, leaving 11 bases between them. Germline V gene sequence: CDR1 LGHDT, CDR2 YNNKEL (reference sequence). This CDR3 has 13 residues. Here the CDR3 reads CASSNGQVYGYTF. Here the CDR3 DNA reads TGTGCCAGCAGCAACGGACAAGTCTATGGCTACACCTTC. Full variable domain (outside the CDR3, taken from reference TRBV3-1 and TRBJ1-2): DTAVSQTPKYLVTQMGNDKSIKCEQNLGHDTMYWYKQDSKKFLKIMFSYNNKELIINETVPNRFSPKSPDKAHLNLHINSLELGDSAVYFCASSNGQVYGYTFGSGTRLTVV.

The CDR3 coding sequence is TGTGCCAGCATCAGCGGGAGAATCTACGAGCAGTACTTC. This sequence encodes CASISGRIYEQYF. The rearrangement links TRBV7-9 to TRBJ2-7; 8 bases line up with TRBD2. Germline V CDR1 and CDR2: SEHNR, FQNEAQ (reference sequence). The CDR3 consists of 13 residues. Losses at the gene ends were 7 bases for V and 3 bases for J; bases not matched to a gene: 5.

This clonotype was observed at least ten times. The CDR3 DNA reads as TGTGCCAGCAGCGTAGAGCAGGGGGCGGGGGAGACCCAGTACTTC. Translating gives CASSVEQGAGETQYF. The rearrangement uses TRBV9 and TRBJ2-5; TRBD1 matches 8 bases. Germline values: CDR1 SGDLS, CDR2 YYNGEE. J gave up 5 bases and V 0 bases, and 6 bases lay outside the gene matches. The CDR3 is 15 amino acids.

This clonotype was detected ten times or more. The chain is built from TRBV2 and TRBJ1-3; D might be TRBD1 (6 bases). V shed 5 bases and J shed 2 bases, with 10 bases lying between them. The CDR3 length is 14 residues. CDR1 and CDR2 (germline): SNHLY, FYNNEI. The CDR3 DNA is TGTGCCAGCAGTCTGCACAGGGCTGGAAACACCATATATTTT. Amino acid sequence: CASSLHRAGNTIYF. The entire variable domain, with the rest obtained from reference TRBV2 and TRBJ1-3, is as follows: EPEVTQTPSHQVTQMGQEVILRCVPISNHLYFYWYRQILGQKVEFLVSFYNNEISEKSEIFDDQFSVERPDGSNFTLKIRSTKLEDSAMYFCASSLHRAGNTIYFGEGSWLTVV.

In its sample, this clonotype was seen many times. CDR3 residues: CASSPPLGRETNEKLFF. CDR3 nucleotide sequence: TGTGCCAGCAGCCCCCCCCTCGGTAGGGAGACTAATGAAAAACTGTTTTTT. This chain joins TRBV7-9 and TRBJ1-4; D is unclear. V was shortened by 5 bases and J by 2 bases, with 18 bases between the two germline ends. This CDR3 contains 17 residues. CDR1 and CDR2 (germline): SEHNR, FQNEAQ (reference sequence).

The chain joins TRBV19 to TRBJ2-1, with D possibly TRBD2 on 6 matching bases. Germline CDR1 and CDR2: LNHDA and SQIVND (reference sequence). Trimming stripped 5 bases from V and 12 bases from J, with 14 bases between. This CDR3 spans 12 amino acids. This CDR3 is CASSFGSGSQFF. The CDR3 DNA is TGTGCCAGTAGTTTCGGGAGCGGATCGCAGTTCTTC.

This clonotype turned up a few times. The gene calls are TRBV4-2 and TRBJ1-5, with TRBD1 as a possible D gene (5 bases). Germline V gives CDR1 LGHNA, CDR2 YNFKEQ. The CDR3 length is 16 residues. V lost 0 bases and J 7 bases, leaving 16 bases between the germline ends. The CDR3: CASSQDRPQGRQPQHF. The CDR3 DNA is TGTGCCAGCAGCCAAGATAGGCCCCAGGGTAGGCAGCCCCAGCATTTT.

This clonotype appeared once. The rearrangement links TRBV2 to TRBJ2-7, with D unresolved. V was clipped by 6 bases and J by 7 bases, with 16 bases between them. CDR1 is SNHLY, CDR2 FYNNEI, per germline. The CDR3 consists of 13 residues. The CDR3 region is CASSAFRVGEQYF. The CDR3 DNA is TGTGCCAGCAGCGCATTTCGAGTTGGGGAGCAGTACTTC.

This clonotype was seen only a few times. The genes are TRBV7-2 and TRBJ1-1, with D possibly being TRBD1 (5 bases). V lost 2 bases to trimming and J lost 7 bases, with 14 bases between them. Germline V lookup: CDR1 SGHTA, CDR2 FQGNSA. CDR3 length: 14 residues. In DNA, the CDR3 is TGTGCCAGCAGCTTAAGGGGTCGGGGTGATGAAGCTTTCTTT. It translates to CASSLRGRGDEAFF.

The sample holds many counts of this clonotype. The chain joins TRBV24-1 to TRBJ2-2; 9 bases are shared with TRBD1. V was pared by 4 bases and J by 3 bases, with 5 bases of the junction left unmatched. CDR3 size: 16 residues. Germline V gene sequence: CDR1 KGHDR, CDR2 SFDVKD. CDR3 DNA: TGTGCCACCAGTGACCCGGGACAGGGATACACCGGGGAGCTGTTTTTT. Its translation: CATSDPGQGYTGELFF.

This clonotype has a handful of counts. The rearrangement uses TRBV10-3 and TRBJ2-3; 11 bases are shared with TRBD2. The CDR3 totals 16 residues. After removal of 5 bases from V and 2 bases from J, the junction contained 6 bases not matched to a gene. Germline CDR1 is ENHRY and CDR2 is SYGVKD. The CDR3 spells CAISIRLAGLTDTQYF. CDR3 bases: TGTGCCATCAGTATCCGACTAGCGGGGCTCACAGATACGCAGTATTTT.

This clonotype was recorded at least ten times. The chain is built from TRBV28 and TRBJ2-5; D uncertain. The V end was cut by 7 bases, the J end by 4 bases, with 7 bases between. Germline CDR1 MDHEN, CDR2 SYDVKM. CDR3 length equals 11 residues. CDR3 in amino acids: CASIGAETQYF. For the CDR3, the DNA is TGTGCCAGCATAGGAGCAGAGACCCAGTACTTC.

The genes are TRBV12-3 or TRBV12-4 and TRBJ2-2; 13 positions agree with TRBD2. V was pared by 5 bases and J by 2 bases, with 8 bases of the junction left unmatched. The CDR3 consists of 18 residues. The CDR3 nucleotides are TGTGCCAGCAGTCAAGTGACTAGCGGGAGGCAAAACACCGGGGAGCTGTTTTTT. It translates to CASSQVTSGRQNTGELFF.

This clonotype occurred many times. In DNA form, the CDR3 reads TGTGCCAGCGGAAGGGACCACATCAACACCGGGGAGCTGTTTTTT. It encodes CASGRDHINTGELFF. The gene calls are TRBV7-3 and TRBJ2-2; tentatively, D is TRBD1 or TRBD2 (5 bases each). Per the germline V gene, CDR1 is SGHTA and CDR2 is FQGTGA. The CDR3 spans 15 residues. V gave up 8 bases and J gave up 2 bases, with 15 bases separating them.

The gene calls are TRBV25-1 and TRBJ2-7; TRBD1 agrees at 9 bases. This CDR3 comprises 15 residues. The V and J ends lost 6 bases and 7 bases, in that order; junction bases with no gene match: 13. Per the germline V gene, CDR1 is MGHDK and CDR2 is SYGVNS. The CDR3 coding sequence is TGTGCCAGCAGATTCGACGGGACAGGGACGAGTGAGCAGTACTTC. It encodes CASRFDGTGTSEQYF.

In regard to this clonotype: The junction does not match germline at one end; this may be a read error. CDR3 sequence (DNA): TGTGCCAACAGCTTACTGGGATCAGATACGCAGTATTTT. Its translation is CANSLLGSDTQYF. The V gene is TRBV7-3, the J gene TRBJ2-3; D remains ambiguous. The CDR3 covers 13 residues. Germline CDR1 SGHTA, CDR2 FQGTGA.

With regard to this clonotype: Lacking the conserved final phenylalanine or tryptophan, this CDR3 likely reflects a read error. V is TRBV20-1 and J is TRBJ2-7, with D possibly TRBD2 on 5 matching bases. CDR1 and CDR2 (germline): DFQATT, SNEGSKA (reference sequence). The CDR3 extends over 14 amino acids. Trimming cost V 3 bases and J 7 bases, with 19 bases left between them. In DNA, the CDR3 is TGCAGTGCTAGGTCGCCCCTCGGGGTGGGGGAGCAGTACCCC. Its protein is CSARSPLGVGEQYP.

This clonotype appeared many times. This chain uses TRBV20-1 with TRBJ2-5; D might be TRBD1 (6 bases). Trimming took off 1 base at V and 5 bases at J, with 14 bases between the two ends. The CDR3 extends over 14 amino acids. Germline CDR1 and CDR2: DFQATT and SNEGSKA (reference sequence). CDR3 sequence reads: CSARGRGWAETQYF. Written as DNA, the CDR3 is TGCAGTGCTAGAGGAAGGGGGTGGGCGGAGACCCAGTACTTC.

This clonotype was observed at least ten times. The J gene is TRBJ1-2, the V gene TRBV5-8; tentative D call: TRBD1 (5 bases). V gave up 2 bases and J gave up 8 bases, with 13 bases separating them. The length of the CDR3 is 13 residues. Per germline, CDR1 SGHTS and CDR2 YDEGEE. In DNA form, the CDR3 reads TGTGCCAGCAGCTTTGTCGCGGCAGGGGGCTACACCTTC. Translation gives CASSFVAAGGYTF.

J is TRBJ2-7 and V is TRBV12-2. TRBV12-2 is marked as a pseudogene. This CDR3 region has 15 residues. In DNA, the CDR3 is TGTGCAAGTAGTATTCCGTGGGGAAGCTCCTACGAGCAGTACTTC. Translating gives CASSIPWGSSYEQYF.

This clonotype was found many times. At one end, the junction sequence differs from germline, possibly due to a read error. The chain is built from TRBV20-1 and TRBJ2-7; no clear D gene. Germline V gene sequence: CDR1 DFQATT, CDR2 SNEGSKA (reference sequence). The CDR3 contains 12 residues. CDR3 amino acids: CSAHTGSPLWSF. DNA for the CDR3: TGCAGTGCTCACACGGGCTCCCCCCTTTGGAGCTTC.

This rearrangement joins TRBV20-1 to TRBJ2-1, with unresolved D. V gave up 0 bases and J gave up 7 bases, with 13 bases separating them. Germline CDR1 is DFQATT and CDR2 is SNEGSKA (reference sequence). This CDR3 comprises 14 residues. The CDR3 loop reads CSARDLLGINEQFF. DNA of the CDR3: TGCAGTGCTAGAGATCTTCTGGGGATAAATGAGCAGTTCTTC.